Sequencing of this T cell receptor beta chain was carried out in a study of CD8 T cells in ankylosing spondylitis. Germline CDR1 is SGDLS and CDR2 is YYNGEE. Trimming removed 3 bases at V and 6 bases at J, with 12 bases between. This CDR3 contains 14 residues. TCRdb reprocessed the 5' RACE reads with MiXCR, giving one entry per CDR3 protein. There are around 490,000 distinct CDR3 sequences in the sample; approximately 5% occur only once, and approximately 3.5% lies in the top ten. Study results and limitations: Seemingly distinctive of ankylosing spondylitis blood was a TCR beta motif formed by eight highly homologous variants.

This clonotype was found a few times. Its specificity is unknown. This receptor was identified in a male donor with ankylosing spondylitis. Sequencing was performed on blood, either unsorted or a sorted T cell fraction (not recorded which). The chain is built from TRBV9 and TRBJ1-4, with unresolved D. CDR3 loop: CASSERTQDEKLFF. The CDR3 coding sequence is TGTGCCAGCAGCGAACGGACCCAAGATGAAAAACTGTTTTTT.